These T cell receptor beta chains were read from a single sample in a study of blood T cell repertoires in COVID-19. Only in-frame clones appear in the TCRdb table, and some are missing; sequencing was by immunoSEQ multiplex PCR. The sample has about 90,000 clones; roughly 90% are singletons. The specimen was peripheral blood. All receptors derive from a middle-aged man with COVID-19, enrolled during active disease. CDR3s include the opening cysteine and the closing phenylalanine or tryptophan. A D gene is named only where the DNA matches it firmly. Clone size is given for some rows only: seen once, a few or many times, or a class if the clone is expanded.

>TRBJ1-1|TRBD1|TRBV7-9|.
CASSNRGARDTEAFF
TGTGCCAGCAGCAACAGGGGGGCGCGAGACACTGAAGCTTTCTTT
>TRBJ1-4|.|TRBV5-4|few
CASSSRVANEKLFF
TGTGCCAGCAGCTCTCGGGTTGCTAATGAAAAACTGTTTTTT
>TRBJ2-2|TRBD2|TRBV7-6|.
CASSLGAGLGTGELFF
TGTGCCAGCAGCTTAGGGGCCGGACTAGGTACCGGGGAGCTGTTTTTT
>TRBJ1-2|TRBD1|TRBV18|.
CASSPQGQGELNGYTF
TGTGCCAGCTCACCACAGGGACAGGGGGAGCTGAATGGCTACACCTTC
>TRBJ2-1|TRBD1|TRBV7-9|.
CASSSPLGQAGRYNEQFF
TGTGCCAGCAGCAGTCCCCTCGGACAGGCAGGGAGATACAATGAGCAGTTCTTC
>TRBJ2-2|TRBD2|TRBV6-5|.
CASSPGGVVTGELFF
TGTGCCAGCAGTCCGGGGGGGGTAGTGACCGGGGAGCTGTTTTTT
>TRBJ1-1|.|TRBV15|.
CATSGLYHGVTEAFF
TGTGCCACCAGCGGACTATACCACGGGGTCACTGAAGCTTTCTTT
>TRBJ2-7|.|TRBV29-1|once
CSVGQGTYEQYF
TGCAGCGTTGGCCAGGGTACCTACGAGCAGTACTTC
>TRBJ1-1|.|TRBV5-4|.
CASSLLGPTEAFF
TGTGCCAGCAGCTTACTGGGGCCCACTGAAGCTTTCTTT
>TRBJ1-2|.|TRBV30|.
CAWRPTQGRANYGYTF
TGTGCCTGGAGGCCGACTCAGGGTCGTGCTAACTATGGCTACACCTTC
>TRBJ2-1|TRBD2|TRBV9|.
CASSAEGGGSSYNEQFF
TGTGCCAGCAGCGCCGAGGGCGGGGGGAGCTCCTACAATGAGCAGTTCTTC
>TRBJ1-3|.|TRBV3-1/TRBV3-2|.
CASSQAGGTSGNTIYF
TGTGCCAGCAGCCAAGCTGGAGGAACCTCTGGAAACACCATATATTTT
>TRBJ1-2|.|TRBV5-1|.
CASSLVEGRGRFGYGYTF
TGCGCCAGCAGCTTGGTTGAAGGCAGGGGACGGTTCGGCTATGGCTACACCTTC
>TRBJ1-5|.|TRBV7-3|.
CASSWRGAPGQPQHF
TGTGCCAGCAGCTGGCGGGGGGCGCCCGGGCAGCCCCAGCATTTT
>TRBJ1-3|TRBD1|TRBV18|.
CASSPSDRVSGNTIYF
TGTGCCAGCTCACCCTCCGACAGGGTCTCTGGAAACACCATATATTTT
>TRBJ2-2|.|TRBV14|.
CASSQPNTGELFF
TGTGCCAGCAGCCAACCAAACACCGGGGAGCTGTTTTTT
>TRBJ2-1|.|TRBV10-3|.
CAISDLGEQFF
TGTGCCATCAGTGACCTAGGTGAGCAGTTCTTC
>TRBJ2-5|TRBD1|TRBV5-6|.
CASSWRTGQETQYF
TGTGCCAGCAGCTGGAGGACAGGGCAAGAGACCCAGTACTTC
>TRBJ1-1|.|TRBV28|.
CASSGVQGSGTEAFF
TGTGCCAGCAGTGGAGTACAGGGATCTGGCACTGAAGCTTTCTTT
>TRBJ1-5|.|TRBV19|.
CASSLESQPQHF
TGTGCCAGTAGCTTAGAGAGTCAGCCCCAGCATTTT
>TRBJ2-1|TRBD1|TRBV4-2|.
CASSQEVGTGRNEQFF
TGTGCCAGCAGCCAAGAAGTTGGGACAGGGAGGAATGAGCAGTTCTTC
>TRBJ2-1|TRBD1|TRBV15|.
CATSERRDRVRNEQFF
TGTGCCACCAGCGAAAGACGGGACAGGGTAAGAAATGAGCAGTTCTTC
>TRBJ2-5|.|TRBV7-2|.
CASSSGQQETQYF
TGTGCCAGCAGCTCCGGACAGCAAGAGACCCAGTACTTC
>TRBJ1-6|TRBD1|TRBV18|.
CASSPTHQGDSPLHF
TGTGCCAGCTCACCAACACACCAGGGGGATTCACCCCTCCACTTT
>TRBJ1-1|.|TRBV6-5|.
CASSYLGGTEAFF
TGTGCCAGCAGTTACTTAGGGGGCACTGAAGCTTTCTTT
>TRBJ1-1|TRBD1|TRBV11-2|.
CASRYRRQGNTEAFF
TGTGCCAGCAGATATAGGCGACAGGGTAACACTGAAGCTTTCTTT
>TRBJ1-3|.|TRBV25-1|.
CASSLPGLGNTIYF
TGTGCCAGCAGTCTCCCAGGGCTAGGAAACACCATATATTTT
>TRBJ2-2|TRBD2|TRBV10-3|.
CAIGEVRLAGAANTGELFF
TGTGCCATCGGTGAGGTCAGACTAGCGGGGGCCGCGAACACCGGGGAGCTGTTTTTT
>TRBJ1-3|TRBD1|TRBV6-2/TRBV6-3|.
CASSYGTVSGNTIYF
TGTGCCAGCAGTTATGGGACAGTCTCTGGAAACACCATATATTTT
>TRBJ1-6|TRBD1|TRBV10-1|.
CASSEPRQGRSSYNSPLHF
TGCGCCAGCAGTGAGCCTCGACAGGGACGGAGCTCCTATAATTCACCCCTCCACTTT
>TRBJ1-1|.|TRBV2|few
CASSELSGTEAFF
TGTGCCAGCAGTGAACTCTCGGGCACTGAAGCTTTCTTT
>TRBJ2-1|TRBD2|TRBV19|.
CASSGLAAYNEQFF
TGTGCCAGTAGCGGACTAGCGGCTTACAATGAGCAGTTCTTC
>TRBJ2-2|.|TRBV3-1/TRBV3-2|once
CASSQGLSGELFF
TGTGCCAGCAGCCAGGGACTTTCCGGGGAGCTGTTTTTT
>TRBJ2-3|TRBD2|TRBV18|once
CASSPTSGGSASTDTQYF
TGTGCCAGCTCACCGACTAGCGGGGGGTCCGCTAGCACAGATACGCAGTATTTT
>TRBJ1-1|.|TRBV19|once
CASSIGSTEAFF
TGTGCCAGTAGTATAGGGAGCACTGAAGCTTTCTTT
>TRBJ2-1|TRBD2|TRBV7-3|.
CASSPGTSGGGGSQFF
TGTGCCAGCAGCCCCGGGACTAGCGGGGGAGGTGGCTCGCAGTTCTTC
>TRBJ1-1|TRBD1|TRBV9|once
CASSVLDRGNTEAFF
TGTGCCAGCAGCGTATTAGACAGGGGGAACACTGAAGCTTTCTTT
>TRBJ1-2|.|TRBV9|.
CASSVDQAGHVYGYTF
TGTGCCAGCAGCGTAGACCAGGCAGGGCACGTCTATGGCTACACCTTC
>TRBJ1-2|.|TRBV19|.
CASTTEEYGYTF
TGTGCCAGCACGACAGAAGAGTATGGCTACACCTTC
>TRBJ1-5|TRBD1|TRBV19|.
CASSFRQGGQPQHF
TGTGCCAGTAGTTTCCGACAGGGAGGTCAGCCCCAGCATTTT
>TRBJ1-4|.|TRBV4-3|.
CASSQDLKGKLFF
TGCGCCAGCAGCCAAGATCTTAAGGGGAAACTGTTTTTT
>TRBJ2-2|.|TRBV5-4|.
CASSPPVEGTGELFF
TGTGCCAGCAGCCCCCCGGTGGAGGGCACCGGGGAGCTGTTTTTT
>TRBJ2-5|TRBD2|TRBV5-1|.
CASSIGTSGQETQYF
TGCGCCAGCAGCATAGGGACTAGCGGCCAAGAGACCCAGTACTTC
>TRBJ2-1|.|TRBV4-3|.
CASSQVLGANEQFF
TGCGCCAGCAGCCAAGTATTAGGGGCCAATGAGCAGTTCTTC
>TRBJ1-2|.|TRBV7-9|.
CASSLAPSSLGYTF
TGTGCCAGCAGCTTAGCACCAAGTAGTCTTGGCTACACCTTC
>TRBJ2-1|.|TRBV5-6|.
CASSTKRRRGHEQFF
TGTGCCAGCAGCACTAAGCGTCGCAGGGGTCATGAGCAGTTCTTC
>TRBJ2-1|.|TRBV2|.
CASEPPGGSNEQFF
TGTGCCAGCGAACCCCCCGGGGGAAGCAATGAGCAGTTCTTC
>TRBJ2-5|.|TRBV14|.
CASSPERGRVTQYF
TGTGCCAGCAGCCCGGAAAGGGGGAGGGTGACCCAGTACTTC
>TRBJ2-7|TRBD1|TRBV29-1|.
CSVIGTGFYEQYF
TGCAGCGTGATCGGGACAGGATTTTACGAGCAGTACTTC
>TRBJ2-5|.|TRBV18|.
CASSLQGRETQYF
TGTGCCAGCTCACTACAGGGTCGGGAGACCCAGTACTTC
>TRBJ2-2|TRBD1|TRBV27|.
CASSLDRAANTGELFF
TGTGCCAGCAGTTTGGACAGGGCCGCGAACACCGGGGAGCTGTTTTTT
>TRBJ2-7|TRBD1|TRBV9|.
CASSSRTGTYEQYF
TGTGCCAGCAGCTCCAGGACAGGTACCTACGAGCAGTACTTC
>TRBJ1-6|TRBD1|TRBV28|.
CASNRDRVNSPLHF
TGTGCCAGCAATAGAGACAGGGTGAATTCACCCCTCCACTTT
>TRBJ2-3|.|TRBV18|.
CASSPQRGGFVDTQYF
TGTGCCAGCTCACCCCAAAGAGGCGGGTTCGTAGATACGCAGTATTTT
>TRBJ2-7|.|TRBV19|.
CASSILRSSGSYEQYF
TGTGCCAGTAGTATTTTAAGAAGTAGCGGATCCTACGAGCAGTACTTC